A selection of T cell receptor beta chains follows, all from one sample in a study of cytomegalovirus exposure and HLA in healthy donors. Method: immunoSEQ multiplex PCR; TCRdb's copy keeps in-frame clones and lacks some. The repertoire holds roughly 160,000 clones, with 80% as singletons. Material for sequencing was PBMCs. These receptors were obtained from a man aged 25-45 years in good health and CMV-seronegative. CDR3s include the opening cysteine and the closing phenylalanine or tryptophan. A D gene is named only where the DNA matches it firmly. Expanded clones are given a class, and other clones once, few, many or no size at all.

TRBV28	TRBD1	.	TRBJ2-1	16	TGTGCCAGCAGTCCAGCGACAGGGATCCTTTACAATGAGCAGTTCTTC	CASSPATGILYNEQFF
TRBV7-8	TRBD1	.	TRBJ1-2	15	TGTGCCAGCAGCTTAAGCTGGACAGGGGGCTATGGCTACACCTTC	CASSLSWTGGYGYTF
TRBV19	.	once	TRBJ1-5	14	TGTGCCAGTAGTCTGGTCAGGAGCAATCAGCCCCAGCATTTT	CASSLVRSNQPQHF
TRBV19	TRBD1	.	TRBJ2-5	16	TGTGCCAGTAGTACCGGGACAGGGGGCTCTAGAGAGACCCAGTACTTC	CASSTGTGGSRETQYF
TRBV5-1	TRBD2	.	TRBJ2-5	14	TGCGCCAGCAGCACAGCGGGGGGGCAAGAGACCCAGTACTTC	CASSTAGGQETQYF
TRBV29-1	.	.	TRBJ2-2	13	TGCAGCGCGACGGACAGGAACACCGGGGAGCTGTTTTTT	CSATDRNTGELFF
TRBV7-2	TRBD2	.	TRBJ2-7	14	TGTGCCAGCAGCTTAGGCGGGGGGATGGACGAGCAGTACTTC	CASSLGGGMDEQYF
TRBV9	.	.	TRBJ2-2	14	TGTGCCAGCAGCGTAGGAGTCCCCACCGGGGAGCTGTTTTTT	CASSVGVPTGELFF
TRBV28	.	.	TRBJ2-7	13	TGTGCCAGCAGTTCGGCCGACGGGTACGAGCAGTACTTC	CASSSADGYEQYF
TRBV4-1	TRBD1	.	TRBJ1-5	16	TGCGCCAGCAGCCAAGAAGGTCAGGGGGCAGGTCAGCCCCAGCATTTT	CASSQEGQGAGQPQHF
TRBV10-1	.	few	TRBJ2-3	13	TGCGCCAGCTCCGGGGTACCCATGGATACGCAGTATTTT	CASSGVPMDTQYF
TRBV10-3	TRBD2	.	TRBJ2-2	18	TGTGCCATCAGTGGCGGCGGGGGTTTATTACGGAACACCGGGGAGCTGTTTTTT	CAISGGGGLLRNTGELFF
TRBV7-8	.	.	TRBJ2-3	16	TGTGCCAGCAGCTTATTGAGGACGGGATTTGGGGATACGCAGTATTTT	CASSLLRTGFGDTQYF
TRBV15	.	.	TRBJ1-1	12	TGTGCCACCAGCAGGAGGAACACTGAAGCTTTCTTT	CATSRRNTEAFF
TRBV30	TRBD2	.	TRBJ2-7	15	TGTGCCTGGAGCCCCGGACTAGCGGGCAGTAGAGAGCAGTACTTC	CAWSPGLAGSREQYF
TRBV5-1	TRBD1	few	TRBJ2-7	14	TGCGCCAGCAGTGGGACAGGGACCCCCTACGAGCAGTACTTC	CASSGTGTPYEQYF
TRBV11-2	.	.	TRBJ1-2	13	TGTGCCAGCAGCCCGGGGAGGGTCTATGGCTACACCTTC	CASSPGRVYGYTF
TRBV29-1	.	.	TRBJ2-2	13	TGCAGCGTTAAAGGGGCATATACCGGGGAGCTGTTTTTT	CSVKGAYTGELFF
TRBV7-6	.	.	TRBJ1-2	14	TGTGCCAGCAGCTTAGGCGGGGCAGGGTCTGACTACACCTTC	CASSLGGAGSDYTF
TRBV13	TRBD2	.	TRBJ2-7	15	TGTGCCAGCAGCACACGGACTAGCGGTGCCTACGAGCAGTACTTC	CASSTRTSGAYEQYF
TRBV6-5	.	.	TRBJ2-7	14	TGTGCCAGCAGTCGGGACATAAAAGTCTACGAGCAGTACTTC	CASSRDIKVYEQYF
TRBV19	.	.	TRBJ2-1	16	TGTGCCAGTAGTACACAGGGTAATTTCCCCTACAATGAGCAGTTCTTC	CASSTQGNFPYNEQFF
TRBV9	.	.	TRBJ2-5	13	TGTGCCAGCAGCCCCGGGACACGCGAGACCCAGTACTTC	CASSPGTRETQYF
TRBV5-1	.	.	TRBJ1-4	15	TGCGCCAGCAGATCTCGGGGGGCGGCTAATGAAAAACTGTTTTTT	CASRSRGAANEKLFF
TRBV28	TRBD1	.	TRBJ2-1	15	TGTGCCAGCAGTCATCAACAGGGGGGTAAAAATGAGCAGTTCTTC	CASSHQQGGKNEQFF
TRBV7-2	.	.	TRBJ2-5	15	TGTGCCAGCAGCTTACTGCAGGGGGGTAAAGAGACCCAGTACTTC	CASSLLQGGKETQYF
TRBV18	.	.	TRBJ2-2	13	TGTGCCAGCTCGACCCGGGACACCGGGGAGCTGTTTTTT	CASSTRDTGELFF
TRBV28	.	few	TRBJ2-3	15	TGTGCCAGCAGTTCCCCCCCAGGGGCCACAGATACGCAGTATTTT	CASSSPPGATDTQYF
TRBV7-2	.	.	TRBJ2-7	13	TGTGCCAGCAGCTCGGGATCATTCTACGAGCAGTACTTC	CASSSGSFYEQYF
TRBV11-2	TRBD2	.	TRBJ2-1	15	TGTGCCAGCGAGGTTGGAGCGGGGGCGAGAAATGAGCAGTTCTTC	CASEVGAGARNEQFF
TRBV7-8	.	.	TRBJ1-4	15	TGTGCCAGCAGCTTAGACGGTGCAACTAATGAAAAACTGTTTTTT	CASSLDGATNEKLFF
TRBV7-6	.	.	TRBJ2-7	17	TGTGCCAGCAGCTTTAGGCCGGTTGACAGACTCTCCTACGAGCAGTACTTC	CASSFRPVDRLSYEQYF
TRBV28	.	.	TRBJ2-3	13	TGTGCCAGCAGTCTTCCTGGCACAGATACGCAGTATTTT	CASSLPGTDTQYF
TRBV27	.	few	TRBJ1-6	16	TGTGCCAGCAGTCACTATGGCAGCTCCTATAATTCACCCCTCCACTTT	CASSHYGSSYNSPLHF
TRBV6-6	TRBD1	.	TRBJ1-6	15	TGTGCCAGCAGTCCATCCCAGGGACAGTATTCACCCCTCCACTTT	CASSPSQGQYSPLHF